These 4 T cell receptor beta chains share one sample of origin, sequenced in a study of beta chain features in type 1 diabetes. General study results and limits: TCRB CDR3 length was moderately but significantly reduced in all four CD4+ subsets of Type 1 diabetes patients.

Expressed TCRB transcripts got sequenced, as all isolated RNA was reverse transcribed. Sequencing used immunoSEQ multiplex PCR; TCRdb keeps in-frame clones, though not all of them. The sample holds about 700,000 clones; around 15% are singletons and the top ten take less than 0.025%. Antigens for these TCRs are unknown. The sample consisted of naive CD4+ T cells from blood. These TCRs come from a man between 18 and 29 years old with type 1 diabetes.

The V and J genes are TRBV28 and TRBJ1-6; 7 bases agree with TRBD1. V lost 7 bases to trimming and J lost 7 bases; unmatched junction nucleotides: 13. The CDR3 contains 16 residues. CDR1 is MDHEN, CDR2 SYDVKM, per germline. CDR3 protein: CASTPAQGESNSPLHF. The CDR3 DNA sequence: TGTGCCAGCACCCCAGCCCAGGGGGAAAGCAATTCACCCCTCCACTTT.

This clone was counted between two and nine times. The chain joins TRBV11-2 to TRBJ2-4; D is uncertain. Germline values: CDR1 SGHAT, CDR2 FQNNGV. V lost 5 bases and J lost 1, with 9 bases in between. The CDR3 spans 14 residues. The CDR3 DNA follows: TGTGCCAGCAGCCCGATTGGGGCCAAAAACATTCAGTACTTC. It yields the protein CASSPIGAKNIQYF.

This clone was observed a handful of times. V usage is TRBV6-5 and J usage is TRBJ1-4, with D hard to call. The germline V gene encodes CDR1 MNHEY and CDR2 SVGAGI. This CDR3 contains 14 residues. Trimming stripped 2 bases from V and 0 bases from J, with 4 bases between. The CDR3 sequence is CASSYTATNEKLFF. The CDR3, as DNA: TGTGCCAGCAGTTACACCGCAACTAATGAAAAACTGTTTTTT.

The V gene is TRBV28, the J gene TRBJ1-1; D not resolved. The CDR3 is made up of 12 amino acids. Germline V lookup: CDR1 MDHEN, CDR2 SYDVKM. Trimming pared 5 bases from V and 6 bases from J, leaving 10 bases between. CDR3 in DNA: TGTGCCAGCAGTACAACGTGGGCTGAAGCTTTCTTT. This translates into CASSTTWAEAFF.